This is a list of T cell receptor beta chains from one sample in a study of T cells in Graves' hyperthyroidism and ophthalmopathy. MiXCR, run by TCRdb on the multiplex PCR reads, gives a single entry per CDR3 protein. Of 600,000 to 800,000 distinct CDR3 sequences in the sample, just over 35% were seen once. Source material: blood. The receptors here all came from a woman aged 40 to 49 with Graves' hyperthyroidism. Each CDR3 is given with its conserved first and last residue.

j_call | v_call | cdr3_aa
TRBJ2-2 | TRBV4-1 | CASSQGKGANTGELFF
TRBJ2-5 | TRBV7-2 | CASSSEAGTQYF
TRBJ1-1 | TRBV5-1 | CASSAGTGNTEAFF
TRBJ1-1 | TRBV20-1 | CSARPIGAAEAFF
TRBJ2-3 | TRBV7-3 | CASSPGLRGTDTQYF
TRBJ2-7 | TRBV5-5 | CASSPRHVAEQYF
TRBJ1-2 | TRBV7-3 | CASSRHGTSGYTF
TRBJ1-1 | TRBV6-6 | CASSYDRGEYTEAFF
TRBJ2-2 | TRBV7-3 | CASSSGTEHGELFF
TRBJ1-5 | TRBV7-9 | CASSLNLNSNQPQHF
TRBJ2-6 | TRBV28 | CASSSSPGANVLTF
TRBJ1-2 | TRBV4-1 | CASSQDRPGGDYGYTF
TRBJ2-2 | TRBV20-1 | CSVYPWERGTGGELFF
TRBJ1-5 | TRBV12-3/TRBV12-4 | CASSFEGQGGNQPQHF
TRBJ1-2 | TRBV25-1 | CASSKTGRAYGYTF
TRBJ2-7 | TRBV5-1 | CASMRTNSYEQYF
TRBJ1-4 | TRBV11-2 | CASSAPGTPNEKLFF
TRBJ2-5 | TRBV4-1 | CASSQVGGGLGTQYF
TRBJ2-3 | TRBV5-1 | CASRLGGLTDTQYF
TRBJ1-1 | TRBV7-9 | CASSLTSDRDEAFF
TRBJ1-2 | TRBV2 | CASSQEGGISGGYTF
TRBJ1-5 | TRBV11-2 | CASSFTSGEGQPQHF
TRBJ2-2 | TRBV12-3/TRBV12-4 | CASSPRDISSGELFF
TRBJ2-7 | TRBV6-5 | CASRGGTGAEQYF
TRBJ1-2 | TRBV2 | CASSGGLGGAYGYTF
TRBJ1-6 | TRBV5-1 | CASSINPSRQGDSPLHF
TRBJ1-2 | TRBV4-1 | CASSHPDRGFYGYTF
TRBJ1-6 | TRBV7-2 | CASPSRGVLNSPLHF
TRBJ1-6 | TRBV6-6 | CATGTVNYNSPLHF
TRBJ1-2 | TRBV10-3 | CAISGLRQARYGYTF
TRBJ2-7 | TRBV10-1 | CASSESWTGGYEQYF
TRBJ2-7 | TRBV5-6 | CASTGATFSYEQYF
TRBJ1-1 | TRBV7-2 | CASSLIEGVMGANTEAFF
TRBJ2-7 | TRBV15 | CATRLAGVPHEQYF
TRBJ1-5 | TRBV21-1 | CASSTGGNQPRHF
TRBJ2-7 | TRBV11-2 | CASSQGQRYEQYF
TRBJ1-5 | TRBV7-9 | CASSLAQFGQPQHF
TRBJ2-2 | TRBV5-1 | CASSCGTANTGELFF
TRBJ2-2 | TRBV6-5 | CASSSWDRVTGELFF
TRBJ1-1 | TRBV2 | CASSEQGGTEAFF
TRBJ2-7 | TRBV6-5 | CAGSYDLTGTYEQYF
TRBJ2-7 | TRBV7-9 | CASSHDQDPYNEQYF
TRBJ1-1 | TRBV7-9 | CASSPWLGVYPTEAFF
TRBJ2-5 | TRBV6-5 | CASSSWDSQETQYF
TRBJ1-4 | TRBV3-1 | CASSQDGEKLFF
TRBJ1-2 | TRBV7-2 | CASSYRGQGSVGYTF
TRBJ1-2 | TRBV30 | CAWSSSGGIGPGYGYTF
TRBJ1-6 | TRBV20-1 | CSARDPRNNSPLHF
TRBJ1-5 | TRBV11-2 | CASSLDKGTEGNQPQHF
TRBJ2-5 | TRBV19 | CASSWAGVQETQYF
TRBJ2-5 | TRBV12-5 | CASGLVTGWGETQYF
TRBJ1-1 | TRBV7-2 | CASSQKQGGGPEAFF
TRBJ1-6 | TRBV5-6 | CASSSVLANYNSPLHF
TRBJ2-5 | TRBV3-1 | CASTPTGTARETQYF
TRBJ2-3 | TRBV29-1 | CSVEDFQGIFVTDTQYF